A single sample is the source of the 3 T cell receptor beta chains below, sequenced in a study of cytomegalovirus exposure and HLA in healthy donors. Amplification used 60 Vbeta primers and 13 Jbeta primers. Profiling relied on immunoSEQ multiplex PCR, and the TCRdb table lists in-frame clones only, not all of them. Among some 130,000 clones listed, 55% to 75% were seen once. Sequenced sample: PBMCs. The receptors originated from a man younger than 45 in good health and CMV-seropositive.

The chain has TRBV29-1 and TRBJ2-5; possibly TRBD1 for D (5 bases). The CDR3 is 13 amino acids. V lost 1 base and J lost 4, with 10 bases in between. CDR1 and CDR2 (germline): SQVTM, ANQGSEA. CDR3 amino acids: CSVEVQRGETQYF. CDR3 bases: TGCAGCGTTGAAGTCCAAAGGGGAGAGACCCAGTACTTC.

This clone ranks as medium-sized (0.01 to 0.1%). V usage is TRBV27 and J usage is TRBJ2-1, with D perhaps TRBD2 (6 bases). The CDR3 runs 13 residues. V was shortened by 0 bases and J by 15 bases, with 15 bases between the two germline ends. Germline CDR1 MNHEY, CDR2 SMNVEV (reference sequence). The DNA of the CDR3 is TGTGCCAGCAGTTTATCTGCGGGGACGCGGGGGTTCTTC. As protein: CASSLSAGTRGFF.

This chain links TRBV27 with TRBJ1-2; 8 bases are a match to TRBD1. The CDR3 consists of 15 residues. J gave up 4 bases and V 5 bases, and 9 bases lay outside the gene matches. The germline gives CDR1 MNHEY, CDR2 SMNVEV (reference sequence). CDR3 nucleotide sequence: TGTGCCAGCAGTCCCTCGGGACAGGAGGGCTATGGCTACACCTTC. It yields the protein CASSPSGQEGYGYTF.